This TCR beta chain stems from a study of circulating CD8 cells and anti-PD-1 response in melanoma. The overall study: Every 2 weeks, patients got 3 mg/kg nivolumab intravenously. Response groups: complete/partial responders versus stable/progressive non-responders. Of roughly 13 patients, seven got anti-PD-1 first and six had prior therapy.

General study findings and limits: PD-1 and DPOS subsets showed similar, higher clonality than DNEG.

This clonotype rates as medium-sized (0.01 to 0.1%). Its antigen is as yet unknown. From live CD3+CD8+TCRalphabeta+ cells, four PD-1 and/or TIGIT subsets were sorted. TCR libraries were prepared from approximately 15 ng of total RNA with the QIAseq Immune Repertoire TCR panel. MiXCR, applied by TCRdb to the reads, yields one record per CDR3 protein. The sample records 450 to 650 distinct CDR3 sequences, just over 8.5% being singletons. This TCR derives from a human donor with melanoma. Source: CD8+ T cells from PBMCs, taken at baseline or after one month of anti-PD-1 therapy (not recorded which).

CDR3 loop: CASSQDRGSFYGYTF. The CDR3 nucleotides read TGCGCCAGCAGCCAAGATCGCGGAAGTTTCTATGGCTACACCTTC. The chain has TRBV4-1 and TRBJ1-2; no clear D gene. Trimming pared 0 bases from V and 4 bases from J, leaving 12 bases between. Germline V lookup: CDR1 MGHRA, CDR2 YSYEKL. This CDR3 is 15 amino acids long.